This record concerns one T cell receptor beta chain sequence. Its cognate antigen is unknown. This table comes from immunoSEQ multiplex PCR, and its TCRdb copy is limited to in-frame clones, with some not included. The table includes 40,000 to 45,000 clones, around 78% detected once. V dropped 2 bases and J dropped 2 bases, with 7 bases sitting between them. CDR1 MNHEY and CDR2 SVGAGI come from the germline V gene. The CDR3 is 14 residues long. This specimen belongs to a study of vaccination effects on CD4 cells after COVID-19. ViraFEST used viral peptide pools to expand antigen-specific CD4+ T cells before sequencing. Culture proceeded for approximately nine days, and CD4+ T cells were then isolated. The healthy vaccine recipients, who had no prior SARS-CoV-2 infection, showed negative nucleocapsid antibodies. Half the medium was swapped for IL-2 medium on days 3 and 7. Study-level points and caveats: The study got few convalescent patients and did not collect any early post-infection timepoints. Vaccine- and infection-induced clones showed marked clonal contraction late following vaccination.

The TCR comes from a human donor who received a COVID-19 vaccine. The specimen comprised CD4+ T cells from PBMCs cultured with SARS-CoV-2 spike peptides, sampled before COVID-19 vaccination. The V gene is TRBV6-5, the J gene TRBJ1-3; D is uncertain. The CDR3 loop reads CASSYDQTGNTIYF. The CDR3 region has the DNA TGTGCCAGCAGTTACGATCAGACTGGAAACACCATATATTTT.